This T cell receptor beta chain appears in the sequencing data of a study of CD8 T cells in Susac syndrome. Patients with stable or active relapsing-remitting disease, all of them treatment-naive, made up the multiple sclerosis controls. The CDR3 covers 15 residues. Germline V CDR1 and CDR2: DFQATT, SNEGSKA (reference sequence). Trimming took 3 bases from V and 9 from J; bases not matched to a gene: 11. With random hexamers, reverse transcription was performed on roughly 0.45 to 1 ug of RNA. The immunoSEQ assay covered 54 Vbeta and 13 Jbeta segments for CDR3. TCRdb recomputed calls from the immunoSEQ multiplex PCR reads with MiXCR, one row per CDR3 protein. The sample includes 150,000 to 180,000 distinct CDR3 sequences, about 94% of them seen just once.

The sequence was collected from a human donor with multiple sclerosis. Sequencing was carried out using CD8+ T cells from PBMCs. V usage is TRBV20-1 and J usage is TRBJ2-1; 10 bases align to TRBD2. The CDR3 protein is CSASALAGGPGEQFF. For the CDR3, the DNA is TGCAGTGCTAGCGCATTAGCGGGGGGACCGGGTGAGCAGTTCTTC.